Listed below are T cell receptor beta chains from one sample, sequenced in a study of blood T cell repertoires in COVID-19. Using immunoSEQ multiplex PCR, the repertoire was profiled, and TCRdb retains in-frame clones only, with some absent. In the table there are about 64,000 clones, roughly 85% of which are singletons. Sample: peripheral blood. These receptors were collected from a man aged 35-49 years with acute or convalescent COVID-19. The CDR3 runs from the conserved cysteine through the conserved F or W. The D gene is left open where the match is weak. The size entry is marked missing in some rows and otherwise reads once, few, many or a size class.

cdr3_nt cdr3_aa v_call d_call j_call clone_size
TGCGCCAGCAGCCAGGGGGTAGGTCAGCCCCAGCATTTT CASSQGVGQPQHF TRBV10-1 TRBD1 TRBJ1-5 -
TGTGCCAGTAGTGCGCAGGGGAACAATTCACCCCTCCACTTT CASSAQGNNSPLHF TRBV19 - TRBJ1-6 -
TGCGCCAGCAGCGACCCAACAGGGTTGAGAGAAAAACTGTTTTTT CASSDPTGLREKLFF TRBV5-1 - TRBJ1-4 -
TGTGCCATCAGTGACCAGGGATCAAACTATGGCTACACCTTC CAISDQGSNYGYTF TRBV10-3 - TRBJ1-2 -
TGTGCCAGCAGTCGGACAGGGGGCTTTTCTAATGAAAAACTGTTTTTT CASSRTGGFSNEKLFF TRBV2 TRBD1 TRBJ1-4 -
TGCAGTGCTAATTCTCGGACCCAGTACTTC CSANSRTQYF TRBV20-1 - TRBJ2-5 -
TGTGCCAGTAGGGTTCAAGGGCGGGGGCCCTCCTACGAGCAGTACTTC CASRVQGRGPSYEQYF TRBV19 - TRBJ2-7 -
TGTGCCAGCACCCGAGGACGGGAGAGCAATCAGCCCCAGCATTTT CASTRGRESNQPQHF TRBV2 - TRBJ1-5 -
TGCGCCAGCAGCTTGGATGGGACAGGAGGGGAAGCTTTCTTT CASSLDGTGGEAFF TRBV5-1 TRBD1 TRBJ1-1 -
TGTGCCAGCAGCTCAAGACTAGCGGGCGAGACCCAGTACTTC CASSSRLAGETQYF TRBV5-6 TRBD2 TRBJ2-5 -
TGTGCCAGCAGTGACCAGGCCGCCTCTTATACGCAGTATTTT CASSDQAASYTQYF TRBV6-4 - TRBJ2-3 -
TGTGCCAGCAGCCGGACTCCTGAAGGGACCGGGGAGCTGTTTTTT CASSRTPEGTGELFF TRBV9 - TRBJ2-2 once
TGTGCCAGCAGCTTCTCGAGCCTCCTCTACGAGCAGTACTTC CASSFSSLLYEQYF TRBV5-8 - TRBJ2-7 -
TGTGCCAGCAGCTCAGGGGGCGGGAATTCACCCCTCCACTTT CASSSGGGNSPLHF TRBV7-3 TRBD1 TRBJ1-6 -
TGTGCCAGCAGTCCCCTTCGACTGCAGCCCCAGCATTTT CASSPLRLQPQHF TRBV12-3/TRBV12-4 - TRBJ1-5 -
TGCGCCAGCAGCCGAGCCGGGACAGGGATCAACGAGCAGTACTTC CASSRAGTGINEQYF TRBV4-1 TRBD1 TRBJ2-7 medium-sized
TGCGCCAGCAGCTGGGGCATGACAGCTACCTACAATGAGCAGTTCTTC CASSWGMTATYNEQFF TRBV5-1 - TRBJ2-1 -
TGTGCCTGGAGTGAGAGTGGGAGTATTCCCTACAATGAGCAGTTCTTC CAWSESGSIPYNEQFF TRBV30 - TRBJ2-1 -
TGTGCCAGCAGCGTAGGCCCCTCAGCTAACTATGGCTACACCTTC CASSVGPSANYGYTF TRBV9 - TRBJ1-2 -
TGTGCCAGCAGCCGAACCCCCGGGACAGGGGGCGAAAAACTGTTTTTT CASSRTPGTGGEKLFF TRBV7-9 TRBD1 TRBJ1-4 -
TGTGCCAGCGAGGAGACCCTCTCCTACGAGCAGTACTTC CASEETLSYEQYF TRBV6-5 - TRBJ2-7 -
TGTGCCAGAAGCCTCCGAGGGCTATATGAAAAACTGTTTTTT CARSLRGLYEKLFF TRBV5-3 - TRBJ1-4 -
TGCGCCAGCAGCTTTCAAGCGGGGGATAGCACAGATACGCAGTATTTT CASSFQAGDSTDTQYF TRBV5-1 TRBD2 TRBJ2-3 -
TGTGCCATCAGTGGAGGACTAGGTAATGAGCAGTTCTTC CAISGGLGNEQFF TRBV10-3 TRBD2 TRBJ2-1 -
TGCGCCAGCAGCACCGGCTCAGGGGGCGCGGGTGGCTACACCTTC CASSTGSGGAGGYTF TRBV5-1 TRBD1 TRBJ1-2 -
TGTGCCTGGAGGGGGATTTGGGGGCCTGATGGCTACACCTTC CAWRGIWGPDGYTF TRBV30 - TRBJ1-2 -
TGTGCCAGCTCACCTGGGACAGCGGGAGATACGCAGTATTTT CASSPGTAGDTQYF TRBV18 - TRBJ2-3 -
TGTGCCAGTAGTATTCAGGGTAACACTGAAGCTTTCTTT CASSIQGNTEAFF TRBV19 - TRBJ1-1 -